The T cell receptor (beta chain) under discussion was sequenced for a study of chemoradiotherapy in HPV16-positive cancers. Whole-study context: Candidate HPV-specific T-cell clones and common TCR motifs came from functional assays in a couple of HPV16-positive patients. General study findings and limits: For HPV16-positive patients, expanding HPV-responsive T cells associated with longer recurrence-free survival. Candidate HPV-specific clones and E7-related TCR motifs grew in tumor during treatment.

TCRdb's table, derived via immunoSEQ multiplex PCR, lists solely in-frame clones and lacks some. The table includes around 29,000 clones, 91% detected once. About this clone itself: Its target is unknown.

The CDR3 is 18 residues long. The ends lost 7 bases at V and 4 bases at J; junction bases unmatched: 19. The V gene's germline CDR1 is MDHEN and CDR2 SYDVKM. Repeated repertoire sampling spanned the course of chemoradiotherapy. The chain uses TRBV28 and TRBJ1-5; 7 bases match TRBD1. The sample consisted of blood, taken from a patient who underwent chemoradiotherapy. The TCR was taken from a human donor with HPV-associated anogenital cancer. This CDR3 reads CASTAPVGGSGGNQPQHF. The DNA of the CDR3 is TGTGCCAGCACCGCTCCGGTAGGGGGCAGCGGGGGAAATCAGCCCCAGCATTTT.